The 4 T cell receptor beta chains below were found in one sample sequenced in a study of cytomegalovirus exposure and HLA in healthy donors. A multiplex PCR was run with 60 Vbeta primers and 13 Jbeta primers. TCRdb keeps only in-frame clones here, not all; method: immunoSEQ multiplex PCR. The sample records roughly 120,000 clones, roughly a tenth being singletons. Sequencing was carried out using PBMCs. The receptors stem from a man aged 25 to 45 in good health and CMV-seronegative.

This clone showed up just a few times. This rearrangement joins TRBV5-6 to TRBJ2-7; TRBD2 aligns across 12 bases. CDR3 length: 15 amino acids. CDR1 SGHDT and CDR2 YYEEEE come from the germline V gene. J gave up 4 bases and V 4 bases, and 6 bases lay outside the gene matches. CDR3: CASSVGTSGPYEQYF. The CDR3 bases are TGTGCCAGCAGCGTCGGGACTAGCGGGCCTTACGAGCAGTACTTC.

This clone came up a few times. The V gene is TRBV11-3, the J gene TRBJ2-5; D is possibly TRBD1 (6 bases). This CDR3 region has 16 residues. Germline assignment: CDR1 SGHNT and CDR2 YENEEA. Trimming shortened V by 5 bases and J by 2 bases, and 18 bases separated the two germline ends. The CDR3 bases are TGTGCCAGCAGCCAAACAGGGCGGTCCCTACAAGAGACCCAGTACTTC. It translates to CASSQTGRSLQETQYF. Using reference TRBV11-3 and TRBJ2-5 for the parts outside the CDR3, the full variable domain is EAGVVQSPRYKIIEKKQPVAFWCNPISGHNTLYWYLQNLGQGPELLIRYENEEAVDDSQLPKDRFSAERLKGVDSTLKIQPAELGDSAVYLCASSQTGRSLQETQYFGPGTRLLVL.

This clone was picked up many times. CDR3 sequence (DNA): TGCAGCGGGGGAGCGATGGGGGGAAACACCATATATTTT. It specifies CSGGAMGGNTIYF. The rearrangement joins TRBV29-1 to TRBJ1-3; D is undetermined. The V and J ends lost 7 bases and 4 bases respectively, with 14 bases between them. Germline lookup yields CDR1 SQVTM and CDR2 ANQGSEA. The CDR3 consists of 13 residues.

The gene calls are TRBV4-1 and TRBJ2-5, with TRBD1 matching 9 bases. Losses at the gene ends were 3 bases for V and 5 bases for J; bases not matched to a gene: 10. This CDR3 contains 16 residues. Germline V CDR1 and CDR2: MGHRA, YSYEKL. The CDR3 loop reads CASSQVPDRGLETQYF. CDR3 nucleotides: TGCGCCAGCAGCCAGGTACCCGACAGGGGGTTGGAGACCCAGTACTTC.